This is a list of T cell receptor beta chains from one sample in a study of T cells in Graves' hyperthyroidism and ophthalmopathy. TCRdb reprocessed the multiplex PCR reads via MiXCR and lists one record per CDR3 protein. The sample has about 400,000 distinct CDR3 sequences; roughly 14% are singletons. Sequenced material: blood. The receptors stem from a man between 18 and 35 years old with Graves' ophthalmopathy. Both conserved end residues are part of each CDR3. The order of the fields is D gene, J gene, V gene, clone size, CDR3 DNA, CDR3 protein. D genes are given only for firm matches. Some rows have no size entry. The others give once, few or many, or a class for an expanded clone.

TRBD1 | TRBJ2-2 | TRBV6-1 | many | TGTGCCAGCACCGAAGCCCCAGGGGGCCAGAACACCGGGGAGCTGTTTTTT | CASTEAPGGQNTGELFF
- | TRBJ1-6 | TRBV19 | - | TGTGCCAGTAGCCCTGAGAGGGACTTCTCCTATAATTCACCCCTCCACTTT | CASSPERDFSYNSPLHF
- | TRBJ1-6 | TRBV15 | - | TGTGCCGCCAGCAGAGTCCCACCCTCGTATAATTCACCCCTCCACTTT | CAASRVPPSYNSPLHF
- | TRBJ1-1 | TRBV30 | many | TGTGCCTGGAGTGTAGAAGGGTACACTGAAGCTTTCTTT | CAWSVEGYTEAFF
- | TRBJ2-7 | TRBV3-1 | many | TGTGCCAGCAGCCAAGATAGTACGCGGGGCGACGAGCAGTACTTC | CASSQDSTRGDEQYF
- | TRBJ2-7 | TRBV7-9 | many | TGTGCCAGCAGCTTAGCGGGCAGGGAAGTCCGCTACGAGCAGTACTTC | CASSLAGREVRYEQYF
TRBD2 | TRBJ2-1 | TRBV20-1 | many | TGCAGTGCAGGGACTAGCGGGAGATCGTTGGGTGAGCAGTTCTTC | CSAGTSGRSLGEQFF
- | TRBJ2-7 | TRBV6-1 | many | TGTGCCAGCAGTGAAGCGGGCAGGGGGGGATACTACGAGCAGTACTTC | CASSEAGRGGYYEQYF
- | TRBJ1-3 | TRBV4-2 | - | TGTGCCAGCAGCCAAGTAGGGAGGGACGGAAACACCATATATTTT | CASSQVGRDGNTIYF
TRBD1 | TRBJ2-2 | TRBV15 | few | TGTGCCACCAGCAGAGATCCCACAGGGGCCACCGGGGAGCTGTTTTTT | CATSRDPTGATGELFF
- | TRBJ2-2 | TRBV6-1 | few | TGTGCCAGCAGTGGGGGGGGTCAGGACAGGGTGACCGGGGAGCTGTTTTTT | CASSGGGQDRVTGELFF
- | TRBJ1-2 | TRBV30 | many | TGTGCCTGGGGACCACAGCCTTATGGCTACACCTTC | CAWGPQPYGYTF
TRBD2 | TRBJ2-5 | TRBV7-2 | many | TGTGCCAGCAGCTTATCTAGCGGGGGGGCTCAGACCCAGTACTTC | CASSLSSGGAQTQYF
TRBD1 | TRBJ1-1 | TRBV7-2 | many | TGTGCCAGCAGCCACGGGGACAGGAACACTGAAGCTTTCTTT | CASSHGDRNTEAFF
TRBD2 | TRBJ2-5 | TRBV18 | - | TGTGCCAGCTCACCATCTAGCGGGAGAAGGGGCCAAGAGACCCAGTACTTC | CASSPSSGRRGQETQYF
TRBD1 | TRBJ2-2 | TRBV6-1 | few | TGTGCCAGCAGTGATGTCCCGGACAGGGAGACCGGGGAGCTGTTTTTT | CASSDVPDRETGELFF
- | TRBJ1-4 | TRBV27 | - | TGTGCCAGCAGGCCCGGGACCGCACTTAATGAAAAACTGTTTTTT | CASRPGTALNEKLFF
- | TRBJ1-1 | TRBV10-1 | - | TGCGCCAGCAGATCACAGGTTGGCACTGAAGCTTTCTTT | CASRSQVGTEAFF
- | TRBJ1-5 | TRBV2 | many | TGTGCCAGCAAGGGGGACGCTGATCAGCCCCAGCATTTT | CASKGDADQPQHF
TRBD1 | TRBJ2-7 | TRBV6-1 | few | TGTGCCAGCAGTGTATTGGGTCCGGGACAGGGATCCTACGAGCAGTACTTC | CASSVLGPGQGSYEQYF
- | TRBJ2-1 | TRBV6-1 | - | TGTGCCAGCACTAGGGGACTTTGGGGTAGGGATGAGCAGTTCTTC | CASTRGLWGRDEQFF
- | TRBJ1-4 | TRBV5-5 | - | TGTGCCAGCAGCTTTGTGGGGGCGGGGAGCAATGAAAAACTGTTTTTT | CASSFVGAGSNEKLFF
TRBD2 | TRBJ2-7 | TRBV4-1 | many | TGCGCCAGCAGCCAAACTAGCGGGGGGCCCTACGAGCAGTACTTC | CASSQTSGGPYEQYF